This is a list of T cell receptor beta chains from one sample in a study of Ad26.COV2.S vaccination and SARS-CoV-2 variants. Libraries were prepared by immunoSEQ multiplex PCR; TCRdb keeps only in-frame clonotypes and omits some of them. Of hundreds of thousands of clones in the sample, roughly 90% are singletons; the top ten hold 1.5% to 2%. The sample in question was peripheral blood, obtained in a trial of Ad26.COV2.S vaccine versus placebo. Receptor source: a person aged 18-65 years who received the Ad26.COV2.S COVID-19 vaccine or a placebo. The CDR3 runs from the conserved cysteine through the conserved F or W. Each record gives: J gene, D gene, clone size, V gene, CDR3 DNA, CDR3 protein. The D gene is left open where the match is weak. A clone size is listed for some rows: how often the clone was seen (once, few, many), or a class if it is expanded.

TRBJ1-2,.,.,TRBV19,TGTGCCAGTAGTCCGACTGGGAATGGCTACACCTTC,CASSPTGNGYTF
TRBJ2-7,TRBD1,.,TRBV27,TGTGCCAGCAGGGCGGGACAGGGGGAAGACTACGAGCAGTACTTC,CASRAGQGEDYEQYF
TRBJ2-3,.,.,TRBV28,TGTGCCAGCAGTCGAGCCACAGATACGCAGTATTTT,CASSRATDTQYF
TRBJ2-7,TRBD1,.,TRBV5-1,TGCGCCAGCAGCTTAACAGGGGAATCCTACGAGCAGTACTTC,CASSLTGESYEQYF
TRBJ2-3,.,.,TRBV12-3/TRBV12-4,TGTGCCAGCAGTTTAGCTAGCACAGATACGCAGTATTTT,CASSLASTDTQYF
TRBJ2-1,TRBD2,.,TRBV7-9,TGTGCCAGCAGCCGGACTAGCGGGGCTTCCTACAATGAGCAGTTCTTC,CASSRTSGASYNEQFF
TRBJ1-3,.,.,TRBV5-1,TGCGCCAGCAGCTTGGGGGCAGCTGGGTACACCATATATTTT,CASSLGAAGYTIYF
TRBJ2-5,TRBD1,.,TRBV11-2,TGTGCCAGCAGCTCCAACAGGGGGTTGGAGGAGACCCAGTACTTC,CASSSNRGLEETQYF
TRBJ2-2,.,.,TRBV30,TGTGCCTGGAGTGGTAAACCCCCAACCGGGGAGCTGTTTTTT,CAWSGKPPTGELFF
TRBJ2-3,.,.,TRBV5-4,TGTGCCAGCAGCTTGATTCCAGATACGCAGTATTTT,CASSLIPDTQYF
TRBJ1-5,.,.,TRBV28,TGTGCCAGCAGTTGGGGGGCCCAGCCCCAGCATTTT,CASSWGAQPQHF
TRBJ1-5,.,.,TRBV6-2/TRBV6-3,TGTGCCAGCAGTTACGGGGATTCGGAGGCAAGTCAGCCCCAGCATTTT,CASSYGDSEASQPQHF
TRBJ2-7,.,.,TRBV4-3,TGCGCCAGCAGCCGCAGTCTAGGTTCTTACGAGCAGTACTTC,CASSRSLGSYEQYF
TRBJ2-1,TRBD2,.,TRBV5-1,TGCGCCAGCAGCCCGGATCGGGGACTAGCGGGGGGCAACAATGAGCAGTTCTTC,CASSPDRGLAGGNNEQFF
TRBJ1-2,.,once,TRBV18,TGTGCCAGCTCTCCGGACAGTCTTATTGGCTACACCTTC,CASSPDSLIGYTF
TRBJ2-2,TRBD2,.,TRBV20-1,TGCAGTGCTAGTACCCTAGCGGGGGGGCCGAGGATCGGGGAGCTGTTTTTT,CSASTLAGGPRIGELFF
TRBJ2-3,TRBD2,.,TRBV24-1,TGTGCCACCAGTGATTCCGGAGCGGGGGGGCCGGTAGATACGCAGTATTTT,CATSDSGAGGPVDTQYF
TRBJ2-2,.,.,TRBV5-5,TGTGCCAGCAGTCTGTTGCGGTCCGGGGAGCTGTTTTTT,CASSLLRSGELFF
TRBJ2-1,.,.,TRBV10-3,TGTGCCATCAGTGATCAAGGCTATGAGCAGTTCTTC,CAISDQGYEQFF
TRBJ2-1,.,.,TRBV10-1,TGCGCCAGCAGTGAGCCCGCCCATGAGCAGTTCTTC,CASSEPAHEQFF
TRBJ2-7,TRBD1,.,TRBV27,TGTGCCAGCAGCCCCCAGGGGGCGGGCCTGCTAACCCAGTCCTACGAGCAGTACTTC,CASSPQGAGLLTQSYEQYF
TRBJ2-2,.,.,TRBV19,TGTGCCAGTAGTGTTGGACCTGGGACCGGGGAGCTGTTTTTT,CASSVGPGTGELFF
TRBJ2-5,.,.,TRBV21-1,TGTGCCAGCAGCACGAGACAGGGCCCCGGGGCCCAGTACTTC,CASSTRQGPGAQYF
TRBJ2-1,.,.,TRBV7-9,TGTGCCAGCAGCAAAGACAGGTTGGCGTACAATGAGCAGTTCTTC,CASSKDRLAYNEQFF
TRBJ1-4,.,.,TRBV5-4,TGTGCCAGCAGCCCGGAGGGACCGAGCAATGAAAAACTGTTTTTT,CASSPEGPSNEKLFF
TRBJ2-3,.,.,TRBV9,TGTGCCAGCAGCGGGACACAGGGTGCCGATACGCAGTATTTT,CASSGTQGADTQYF
TRBJ1-4,.,.,TRBV4-3,TGCGCCAGCAGCCAAGGGCAGGGGATTGCTAATGAAAAACTGTTTTTT,CASSQGQGIANEKLFF
TRBJ1-2,.,.,TRBV7-2,TGTGCCAGCAGCTTAGCGACGGAGAAAATCTATGGCTACACCTTC,CASSLATEKIYGYTF
TRBJ1-2,.,.,TRBV12-3/TRBV12-4,TGTGCCAGCAGTTTACAGGATAACTATGGCTACACCTTC,CASSLQDNYGYTF
TRBJ1-1,TRBD1,.,TRBV5-6,TGTGCCAGCAGCTTGGACCCCGGGACAGGGGGTAGAACTGAAGCTTTCTTT,CASSLDPGTGGRTEAFF
TRBJ2-7,.,.,TRBV19,TGTGCCAGTAATCCCTCCGGCAACTCCTACGAGCAGTACTTC,CASNPSGNSYEQYF
TRBJ2-3,TRBD2,.,TRBV4-1,TGCGCCAGCAGCCAAGACTGGAGGGCGGGGGGGCCCGCAGATACGCAGTATTTT,CASSQDWRAGGPADTQYF
TRBJ1-2,TRBD1,.,TRBV25-1,TGTGCCAGCAGCCCCGGACAGGGAGATGGCTACACCTTC,CASSPGQGDGYTF
TRBJ2-5,.,.,TRBV7-6,TGTGCCAGCAGCTTAGCTGGAGGGGGGGCTTCGGAGACCCAGTACTTC,CASSLAGGGASETQYF
TRBJ1-5,.,.,TRBV27,TGTGCCAGCAGTTTCGGGGTACTACAGCCCCAGCATTTT,CASSFGVLQPQHF